This T cell receptor (beta chain) appears in the sequencing data of a study of T-cell memory formation after mild COVID-19 (dated by TCRdb to about 2021). In terms of the full investigation: TCR sequence clusters from the two donors were largely donor specific. In two donors, T-cell clones that expanded and contracted after mild COVID-19 were tracked by sequencing TCRalpha and TCRbeta repertoires over time. Two young, previously healthy adult volunteers, one female and one male, were included in the cohort. Broad study findings and their caveats: Contracting CD4+ clones appeared mostly in the CM and EM memory subsets, whereas CD8+ clones were enriched in EMRA. The study included only a couple of mild cases, and larger cohorts that include severe cases with pre-infection samples were judged to be necessary. From day 15 to 85, contracting clones showed balanced CD4/CD8 phenotypes, whereas a second wave of clones that expanded from day 15 to 37 leaned towards CD4+. SARS-CoV-2 specificity of the second-wave clones peaking on day 37 was not confirmed. Some responding clones were found in pre-infection memory, which suggests that pre-existing cross-reactive memory T cells took part in the SARS-CoV-2 response.

Sequencer: Illumina NovaSeq 6000. TCRalpha and TCRbeta cDNA libraries were built by 5'RACE with constant-segment primers, adding sample barcodes and unique molecular identifiers. Trizol reagent was used to extract RNA from every sample. Libraries were amplified in two PCR steps, with a second sample barcode and Illumina TruSeq adapters added in the second step. Libraries were sequenced on an Illumina NovaSeq with 2 x 150 bp paired-end reads. Under the source paper's analysis protocol: Demultiplexing of reads and collapsing into UMI-guided consensus sequences were performed with migec v1.2.7. Using mixcr v2.1.11, the UMI consensuses were aligned to TRA and TRB V and J templates and assembled into clonotypes. Clonotypes were classified as expanded or contracted when called significant by both edgeR and NoisET, with noise models trained on biological replicates. For edgeR calls, the thresholds were a false discovery rate-adjusted p below 0.01 and a log2 fold-change of 1. PCA with hierarchical clustering of max-normalized trajectories of the 1000 most abundant clonotypes was used as exploratory dynamics analysis. The CD4 or CD8 phenotype of responding clones was assigned using the separately sequenced CD4+ and CD8+ repertoires. TCRdb reprocessing: public reads trimmed at Q25 with fastp, clones called with MiXCR, in-frame beta chains kept. All rows with the same CDR3 protein become a single entry with the most common DNA and genes. What appears here as the V and J calls and clone size reflects TCRdb's work, not the paper's. The sample table lists approximately 270,000 distinct CDR3 sequences, 15% to 20% of them with a count of one. Less than 30% of the sample goes to the ten largest clones.

For this clonotype: Its cognate antigen has yet to be identified. No per-base quality is available; no much larger clone lies one base away.

Ficoll-Paque density gradient centrifugation was the method used to isolate PBMCs. The clonotype was recovered from a man younger than 35 who had mild COVID-19 (a few samples of this study predate the infection). The sample titles of this study are shuffled in the database, so cell type and time point are left out; the donor was told from shared clones. The specimen sequenced was PBMCs or a T cell subset sorted from them (not recorded which).

The CDR3 protein is CASSPYRVTDTQYF. The DNA sequence is TGCGCCAGCAGCCCCTACAGGGTCACAGATACGCAGTATTTT. The V and J genes are TRBV5-1 and TRBJ2-3; the D gene is perhaps TRBD1, from 6 matching bases. V is pared back by 4 bases and J by 2 bases, with 11 bases lying between the germline termini. Including cysteine and phenylalanine, the CDR3 has 14 amino acids. Only CDR3 DNA remains: 42 bases, in frame from the first base. Sequences SGHRS (CDR1) and YFSETQ (CDR2) are obtained from the germline V gene. The reference TRBV5-1 and TRBJ2-3 proteins fill in what lies around the CDR3, so the full variable domain reads KAGVTQTPRYLIKTRGQQVTLSCSPISGHRSVSWYQQTPGQGLQFLFEYFSETQRNKGNFPGRFSGRQFSNSRSEMNVSTLELGDSALYLCASSPYRVTDTQYFGPGTRLTVL.